The 7 T cell receptor beta chains reported below all come from one sample, sequenced in a study of blood T cell repertoires in COVID-19. The method was immunoSEQ multiplex PCR; TCRdb's version includes in-frame clones alone and lacks a portion of them. The repertoire includes about 300,000 clones, roughly 86% of them detected once, and less than 2% sits in the top ten. The specimen sequenced was peripheral blood. The receptors were sampled from a woman aged 25-40 years with COVID-19, enrolled during active disease.

The chain is built from TRBV20-1 and TRBJ2-1; perhaps TRBD2 as D (6 bases). Looked up from germline, CDR1 is DFQATT and CDR2 is SNEGSKA (reference sequence). Trimming removed 3 bases from V and 6 bases from J, with 15 bases in between. The CDR3 sequence is 14 residues long. CDR3 bases: TGCAGTGCTAGTAGACTAGATCCCGGCAATGAGCAGTTCTTC. This encodes CSASRLDPGNEQFF.

The genes are TRBV6-5 and TRBJ2-2; D is possibly TRBD1 (6 bases). The germline V and J ends were trimmed by 2 bases and 2 bases, with 9 bases remaining between them. This CDR3 contains 15 residues. The germline V gene has CDR1 MNHEY and CDR2 SVGAGI. The CDR3 DNA is TGTGCCAGCAGTTACCACAGGGACAACACCGGGGAGCTGTTTTTT. It specifies CASSYHRDNTGELFF.

The chain has TRBV7-2 and TRBJ1-1, with TRBD1 identical over 8 bases. CDR3 length: 14 amino acids. Germline-derived CDR1 and CDR2 are SGHTA and FQGNSA. The junction had 7 bases not matched to a gene; V was cut back by 5 bases and J by 5 bases. For the CDR3, the DNA is TGTGCCAGCAGCCCCGACAGGGGATATACTGAAGCTTTCTTT. As protein: CASSPDRGYTEAFF.

The rearrangement joins TRBV5-6 to TRBJ1-2, with TRBD1 matching 7 bases. The CDR3 spans 14 residues. Germline V gene data show CDR1 as SGHDT and CDR2 as YYEEEE. Trimming removed 0 bases from V and 5 bases from J; junction bases left unmatched: 4. The CDR3 is CASSLVGQDYGYTF. CDR3 coding DNA: TGTGCCAGCAGCTTGGTTGGACAGGATTATGGCTACACCTTC.

V gene TRBV2 combines with J gene TRBJ1-6; TRBD1 agrees at 7 bases. The CDR3 has 13 residues. Germline V lookup: CDR1 SNHLY, CDR2 FYNNEI. The V and J ends lost 8 bases and 6 bases, in that order; junction bases with no gene match: 4. The CDR3 sequence: CASRWDSNSPLHF. The DNA for the CDR3 is TGTGCCAGCCGCTGGGACAGTAATTCACCCCTCCACTTT.

This clone showed up just once. The CDR3 region is CASSAQVAKNIQYF. Here the CDR3 DNA reads TGTGCCAGCAGCGCCCAGGTAGCCAAAAACATTCAGTACTTC. The rearrangement links TRBV11-3 to TRBJ2-4; no firm D call. CDR3 size: 14 residues. V lost 5 bases, J lost 0 bases, and 8 bases lay in between. The V gene's germline CDR1 is SGHNT and CDR2 YENEEA.

This chain joins TRBV14 and TRBJ2-5; 9 positions agree with TRBD1. The CDR3 length is 15 residues. After removal of 3 bases from V and 5 bases from J, the junction contained 7 bases not matched to a gene. Germline lookup yields CDR1 SGHDN and CDR2 FVKESK. The CDR3 DNA sequence: TGTGCCAGCAGCCATTACAGGGGGCGCTGGGAGACCCAGTACTTC. Its translation is CASSHYRGRWETQYF.